Shown below are 15 T cell receptor beta chains from a single sample sequenced in a study of T cells in Graves' hyperthyroidism and ophthalmopathy. TCR beta CDR3 regions were amplified from RNA transcripts. TCR CDR3 regions were first amplified by RT-PCR with HTBI primers. Using its own MiXCR run on the multiplex PCR reads, TCRdb lists one record per CDR3 protein. The repertoire holds roughly 420,000 distinct CDR3 sequences, with less than 20% as singletons. Material for sequencing was blood. These receptors all come from a woman younger than 35 with Graves' hyperthyroidism.

The rearrangement uses TRBV2 and TRBJ2-7; the match to TRBD2 covers 8 bases. This CDR3 comprises 17 residues. Germline-derived CDR1 and CDR2 are SNHLY and FYNNEI. J gave up 6 bases and V 8 bases, and 21 bases lay outside the gene matches. The chain's CDR3 is CASELGDTRGAGGEQYF. The DNA for the CDR3 is TGTGCCAGCGAATTGGGGGACACGCGGGGGGCCGGAGGCGAGCAGTACTTC.

The rearrangement uses TRBV19 and TRBJ2-1; TRBD1 is a possible D gene (6 bases). Trimming removed 3 bases from V and 7 bases from J, with 7 bases in between. CDR1 LNHDA and CDR2 SQIVND come from the germline V gene (reference sequence). This CDR3 spans 12 amino acids. In nucleotides, the CDR3 is TGTGCCAGTAGTATGCAGGGGAATGAGCAGTTCTTC. This gives the protein CASSMQGNEQFF.

This clonotype showed up many times. V is TRBV2 and J is TRBJ2-7; maybe TRBD1 (7 bases). Germline assignment: CDR1 SNHLY and CDR2 FYNNEI. Trimming took off 8 bases at V and 0 bases at J, with 11 bases between the two ends. The CDR3 covers 13 residues. For the CDR3, the DNA is TGTGCCAGCCGACAGGGACTCTCCTACGAGCAGTACTTC. It is translated as CASRQGLSYEQYF.

The chain is built from TRBV12-3 or TRBV12-4 and TRBJ2-2; 8 positions agree with TRBD1. V dropped 6 bases and J dropped 6; count of bases not matched to a gene: 15. The CDR3 covers 17 residues. CDR3 loop: CASSPIPNRQGSGELFF. In nucleotides, the CDR3 is TGTGCCAGCAGCCCGATACCCAATCGACAGGGGTCCGGGGAGCTGTTTTTT.

Only a few counts were recorded for this clonotype. V gene TRBV12-5 combines with J gene TRBJ1-1, with D tentatively TRBD1 (5 bases). The germline V gene encodes CDR1 LGHNT and CDR2 FRNRAP. CDR3 length: 22 amino acids. Trimming took off 1 base at V and 4 bases at J, with 34 bases between the two ends. Here the CDR3 DNA reads TGTGCTAGTGGTTTGGAGATGGGGTCGCCCGATTGGACACTAAAGGGGAGCACTGAAGCTTTCTTT. The encoded protein is CASGLEMGSPDWTLKGSTEAFF.

This clonotype occurred a few times. V is TRBV18 and J is TRBJ1-5; D unresolved. This CDR3 region has 15 residues. Trimming took 3 bases from V and 2 from J, leaving 11 bases between them. The germline gives CDR1 KGHSH, CDR2 LQKENI. In nucleotides, the CDR3 is TGTGCCAGCTCACCCGGACCTCACGGCAATCAGCCCCAGCATTTT. Amino acids: CASSPGPHGNQPQHF. The full variable domain, completed using reference TRBV18 and TRBJ1-5, is NAGVMQNPRHLVRRRGQEARLRCSPMKGHSHVYWYRQLPEEGLKFMVYLQKENIIDESGMPKERFSAEFPKEGPSILRIQQVVRGDSAAYFCASSPGPHGNQPQHFGDGTRLSIL.

This clonotype was seen a single time. The V and J genes are TRBV11-1 and TRBJ1-1, with 7 bases aligning to TRBD1. This CDR3 contains 17 residues. Germline V gives CDR1 SGHAT, CDR2 FQDESV (reference sequence). V trimming: 1 base; J trimming: 2 bases; junction bases outside the gene matches: 10. The CDR3 loop is CASSLVGWGQSNTEAFF. In nucleotides, the CDR3 is TGTGCCAGCAGCTTAGTAGGCTGGGGACAGAGCAACACTGAAGCTTTCTTT.

This clonotype showed up just a few times. The chain joins TRBV7-9 to TRBJ1-3; no clear D. V was cut by 1 base and J by 10 bases, with 23 bases left in between. Germline assignment: CDR1 SEHNR and CDR2 FQNEAQ (reference sequence). This CDR3 is built from 17 residues. DNA of the CDR3: TGTGCCAGCAGCTTAGTAAAGCGCTCCGAGGGCGCGCGAACCATATATTTT. It translates to CASSLVKRSEGARTIYF.

This clonotype was observed at least ten times. The V call is TRBV7-8, the J call TRBJ2-7; D ambiguous. Trimming took 1 base from V and 0 from J, leaving 13 bases between them. In germline, CDR1 is SGHVS, CDR2 FQNEAQ. The CDR3 spans 16 residues. The CDR3 loop is CASSLGSPGYSYEQYF. Here the CDR3 DNA reads TGTGCCAGCAGCTTAGGATCGCCAGGATACTCCTACGAGCAGTACTTC.

This clonotype has ten or more counts. The J gene is TRBJ2-3, the V gene TRBV20-1; D might be TRBD2 (6 bases). The CDR3 has 16 residues. The V end was cut by 3 bases, the J end by 2 bases, with 18 bases between. Looked up from germline, CDR1 is DFQATT and CDR2 is SNEGSKA (reference sequence). For the CDR3, the DNA is TGCAGTGCTAGTCAATTCAGTTCGGGGGACACAGATACGCAGTATTTT. It encodes CSASQFSSGDTDTQYF.

This clonotype has ten or more counts. The rearrangement joins TRBV2 to TRBJ1-5, with D possibly matching TRBD1 (6 bases). With 3 bases removed from V and 3 bases from J, the gap between germline ends came to 9 bases. The CDR3 is 14 residues long. Looked up from germline, CDR1 is SNHLY and CDR2 is FYNNEI. CDR3 nucleotides: TGTGCCAGCAGTGACAGGACAGACAATCAGCCCCAGCATTTT. This codes for CASSDRTDNQPQHF.

This clonotype came up many times. The chain carries TRBV5-1 and TRBJ2-1; TRBD2 matches at 12 bases. The germline gives CDR1 SGHRS, CDR2 YFSETQ. The CDR3 runs to 15 residues. With V trimmed by 3 bases and J by 2 bases, 0 bases remained unmatched. The CDR3 coding sequence is TGCGCCAGCAGCTGGACTAGCGGGGCCTACAATGAGCAGTTCTTC. This gives the protein CASSWTSGAYNEQFF.

This clonotype appeared a few times. The chain recombines TRBV11-1 with TRBJ2-7; possible D gene TRBD2, 5 bases. The germline V gene has CDR1 SGHAT and CDR2 FQDESV (reference sequence). V was pared by 7 bases and J by 1 base, with 11 bases between. The CDR3 covers 13 residues. The CDR3 bases are TGTGCCAGCAAGAAGGGCGGGTCCTACGAGCAGTACTTC. Its translation: CASKKGGSYEQYF.

In this sample, this clonotype turned up a few times. V usage is TRBV6-5 and J usage is TRBJ1-2; TRBD1 matches 9 bases. With V trimmed by 4 bases and J by 4 bases, 10 bases remained unmatched. Per the germline V gene, CDR1 is MNHEY and CDR2 is SVGAGI. The CDR3 totals 16 residues. In DNA, the CDR3 is TGTGCCAGCAGTTTCTCCTCCGGGACAGGGACCTATGGCTACACCTTC. It translates to CASSFSSGTGTYGYTF.

This chain connects TRBV7-8 to TRBJ2-2; D is unresolved. Trimming left V 0 bases short and J 6 bases short, with 8 bases between. The length of the CDR3 is 14 residues. Germline CDR1 and CDR2: SGHVS and FQNEAQ. CDR3 sequence reads: CASSLAQAPGELFF. In DNA form, the CDR3 reads TGTGCCAGCAGCTTAGCGCAGGCACCCGGGGAGCTGTTTTTT.